The entry that follows covers one T cell receptor beta chain sequence. This entry belongs to a study of CD8+ T cells in alopecia areata. Reverse transcription of extracted RNA yielded cDNA, which provided the sequencing template. The protocol was immunoSEQ multiplex PCR, while the TCRdb copy is restricted to in-frame clones and leaves out a portion. Of 69,000 or so clones detected, approximately 58% appear once; the ten largest clones hold roughly a sixth. Germline CDR1 reads ENHRY; CDR2 reads SYGVKD. Trimming shortened V by 2 bases and J by 4 bases, and 7 bases separated the two germline ends. This CDR3 contains 13 residues. Peripheral blood samples and lesional scalp punch biopsies were obtained from alopecia areata patients. Starting from PBMCs, sorting isolated CD4+ and CD8+ T cells.

This clonotype was obtained from a human donor with alopecia areata. This rearrangement joins TRBV10-3 to TRBJ2-3; D unclear. The starting material was CD8+ T cells sorted from blood, obtained at week 0. CDR3 protein: CAISEDVADTQYF. Here the CDR3 DNA reads TGTGCCATCAGTGAGGACGTAGCAGATACGCAGTATTTT.